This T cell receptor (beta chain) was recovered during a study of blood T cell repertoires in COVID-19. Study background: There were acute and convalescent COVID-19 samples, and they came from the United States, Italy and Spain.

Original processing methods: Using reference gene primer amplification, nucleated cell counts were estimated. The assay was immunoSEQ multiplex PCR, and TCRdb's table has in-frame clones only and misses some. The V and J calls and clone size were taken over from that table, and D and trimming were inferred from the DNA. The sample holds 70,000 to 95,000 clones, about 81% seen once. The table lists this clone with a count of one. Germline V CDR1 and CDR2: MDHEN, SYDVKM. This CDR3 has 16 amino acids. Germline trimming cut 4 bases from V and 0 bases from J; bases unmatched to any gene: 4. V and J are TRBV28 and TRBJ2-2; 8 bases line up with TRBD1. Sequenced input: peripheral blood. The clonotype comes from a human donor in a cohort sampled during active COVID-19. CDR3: CASSSPGGANTGELFF. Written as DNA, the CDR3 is TGTGCCAGCAGTTCTCCAGGGGGCGCGAACACCGGGGAGCTGTTTTTT.